This T cell receptor (beta chain) was retrieved from a study of patients and donors after allogeneic stem cell transplantation. TCRdb used MiXCR to reprocess the RT-PCR reads, holding one entry per CDR3 protein. The sample has about a million distinct CDR3 sequences, approximately 18% seen once. In germline, CDR1 is SGDLS, CDR2 YYNGEE. CDR3 length equals 15 residues. V was clipped by 2 bases and J by 0 bases, with 10 bases between them. The TCR originated in a human donor who was either an allogeneic HSCT recipient or a stem cell or donor lymphocyte infusion donor (not recorded which). It is not recorded whose cells these are; they may come from a transplant donor. The chain uses TRBV9 and TRBJ2-3; D might be TRBD2 (6 bases). Sequenced input: blood, either unsorted or a sorted T cell fraction (not recorded which). The CDR3 nucleotides are TGTGCCAGCAGCGTTCTAGCGACGAGCACAGATACGCAGTATTTT. Amino acids: CASSVLATSTDTQYF. The entire variable domain, with the rest obtained from reference TRBV9 and TRBJ2-3, is as follows: DSGVTQTPKHLITATGQRVTLRCSPRSGDLSVYWYQQSLDQGLQFLIQYYNGEERAKGNILERFSAQQFPDLHSELNLSSLELGDSALYFCASSVLATSTDTQYFGPGTRLTVL.